The clone carrying this TCR beta chain was detected many times. No antigen is known for it. The missing CDR3 end, 3 residues past where the read stops, is filled in from the germline J gene. CDR1 and CDR2 (germline): DFQATT, SNEGSKA (reference sequence). V gave up 5 bases and J gave up 4 bases; unmatched junction bases: 7. The CDR3 runs 14 residues. Each donor provided about 4.5 to 9 ml of heparinized whole blood. The sample comes from a study of T cell clonality in common variable immunodeficiency. Study-level points and caveats: What drives increased CVID clonality needs T cell subpopulation sequencing. Links between repertoire features and CVID complications were heterogeneity-limited. Reportedly, TCR beta sequences from common variable immunodeficiency showed fewer deletions and N-nucleotide insertions.

The data were produced by immunoSEQ multiplex PCR, yet TCRdb's version contains in-frame clones alone and is incomplete. This repertoire holds 57,000 or so clones, and none appear only once. Sequenced input: peripheral blood mononuclear cells. This clonotype was obtained from a person between 18 and 75 years old in good health. This chain uses TRBV20-1 with TRBJ2-7; TRBD2 aligns across 11 bases. CDR3 protein: CSAWAGTSGYEQYF. The DNA read from the CDR3 is TGCAGTGCTTGGGCCGGGACTAGCGGTTACGAG.